The T cell receptor (beta chain) described here comes from a study of shared clonotypes between healthy human individuals. Study as a whole: For every donor, three CD4 naive, three CD4 memory, two CD8 naive and one CD8 memory plates were used.

Study results and caveats: Memory subsets had estimated richness that was generally smaller than that of naive subsets. For naive CD4 cells, approximately 4.8% of clonotypes were shared across four donors. Depth was large, yet rarefaction showed that sorted-subset sequencing was incomplete.

CD45RO-negative cells were positively selected for CCR7, leaving out terminally differentiated effector memory CD45RA+ cells. J gave up 2 bases and V 5 bases, and 12 bases lay outside the gene matches. The CDR3 has 16 residues. CDR1 and CDR2 (germline): MNHNY, SVGAGI (reference sequence). About this clone itself: Its antigen remains unidentified.

Assay: immunoSEQ multiplex PCR; the TCRdb copy retains only in-frame clones and omits some. The table includes around 2,000,000 clones, 85% to 95% detected once. The TCR was taken from a man between 18 and 29 years old in good health. Sequenced sample: naive CD8+ T cells sorted from blood. V is TRBV6-6 and J is TRBJ2-7, with 7 nucleotides matching TRBD1. The CDR3, as DNA: TGTGCCAGCAGTCCCTGGACAGGAGCTTACCCCTACGAGCAGTACTTC. Translating gives CASSPWTGAYPYEQYF.